This is a list of T cell receptor beta chains from one sample in a study of blood T cell repertoires in COVID-19. TCRdb's copy holds only in-frame clones and misses some; the assay was immunoSEQ multiplex PCR. Of roughly 120,000 clones in the sample, approximately 80% were seen once. The specimen was peripheral blood. All receptors come from an elderly woman with acute or convalescent COVID-19. Both conserved end residues are part of each CDR3. The D gene is left open where the match is weak. Size values are once, few and many counts, or a class for expanded clones, and some rows have none.

-	TRBV6-5	13	-	TRBJ1-5	CASILQGNQPQHF	TGTGCCAGCATTTTACAGGGAAATCAGCCCCAGCATTTT
TRBD1	TRBV2	15	-	TRBJ2-2	CASSDGTGFLGELFF	TGTGCCAGCAGTGATGGGACAGGGTTTTTGGGGGAGCTGTTTTTT
-	TRBV7-8	14	-	TRBJ1-3	CASSILPSGNTIYF	TGTGCCAGCAGCATACTGCCATCCGGAAACACCATATATTTT
-	TRBV19	14	-	TRBJ1-1	CASSIGEVNTEAFF	TGTGCCAGTAGTATCGGGGAAGTGAACACTGAAGCTTTCTTT
-	TRBV2	11	-	TRBJ2-5	CASSPRETQYF	TGTGCCAGCTCCCCGCGGGAGACCCAGTACTTC
TRBD1	TRBV7-2	17	-	TRBJ2-3	CASSQHKAGTGQDTQYF	TGTGCCAGCAGCCAACACAAAGCCGGGACAGGGCAAGATACGCAGTATTTT
TRBD1	TRBV5-1	13	once	TRBJ2-1	CASSPGQDNEQFF	TGCGCCAGCAGCCCGGGACAGGACAATGAGCAGTTCTTC
TRBD1	TRBV30	13	-	TRBJ1-2	CAWSADRGGGYTF	TGTGCCTGGAGTGCGGACAGGGGAGGTGGCTACACCTTC
-	TRBV29-1	15	once	TRBJ2-2	CSVEVGTLYTGELFF	TGCAGCGTTGAAGTCGGGACATTATACACCGGGGAGCTGTTTTTT
-	TRBV7-2	14	once	TRBJ1-2	CASSFRDKPLGYTF	TGTGCCAGCAGCTTCCGGGACAAACCTCTTGGCTACACCTTC
TRBD1	TRBV19	16	-	TRBJ1-5	CASSLRQGASNQPQHF	TGTGCCAGTAGTTTGAGACAGGGGGCTAGCAATCAGCCCCAGCATTTT
-	TRBV21-1	16	once	TRBJ2-7	CASSKAQGKSSYEQYF	TGTGCCAGCAGCAAAGCTCAGGGGAAGAGCTCCTACGAGCAGTACTTC
-	TRBV28	15	-	TRBJ2-7	CASSQQAAGTDEQYF	TGTGCCAGCAGTCAGCAGGCAGCGGGCACGGACGAGCAGTACTTC
-	TRBV19	16	-	TRBJ1-2	CASSPRFGGVGYGYTF	TGTGCCAGTAGTCCACGGTTTGGGGGGGTCGGCTATGGCTACACCTTC
-	TRBV3-1/TRBV3-2	13	-	TRBJ2-7	CASSQAPVYEQYF	TGTGCCAGCAGCCAAGCTCCGGTCTACGAGCAGTACTTC
TRBD1	TRBV29-1	11	-	TRBJ1-1	CSDRGNTEAFF	TGCAGCGACAGGGGGAACACTGAAGCTTTCTTT
TRBD1	TRBV29-1	15	-	TRBJ2-2	CSVKKGQGLTGELFF	TGCAGCGTGAAAAAGGGACAGGGGCTCACCGGGGAGCTGTTTTTT
TRBD2	TRBV6-2/TRBV6-3	14	-	TRBJ2-2	CASSRTRSTGELFF	TGTGCCAGCAGTAGGACTAGGTCCACCGGGGAGCTGTTTTTT
-	TRBV3-1/TRBV3-2	14	-	TRBJ1-1	CASSQAGDRREAFF	TGTGCCAGCAGCCAAGCAGGAGACAGAAGGGAAGCTTTCTTT
-	TRBV30	14	few	TRBJ1-6	CAWAGTPYNSPLHF	TGTGCCTGGGCTGGGACACCGTATAATTCACCCCTCCACTTT
-	TRBV19	11	-	TRBJ1-2	CASSRGYGYTF	TGTGCCAGTAGCCGGGGGTATGGCTACACCTTC
-	TRBV20-1	14	-	TRBJ1-1	CSASYAGAIPEAFF	TGCAGTGCTAGTTACGCAGGGGCGATTCCTGAAGCTTTCTTT